The clone carrying this TCR beta chain was seen at least ten times. The CDR3 loop spans 14 amino acids. Germline assignment: CDR1 SGHDT and CDR2 YYEEEE. The V end lost 0 bases, the J end lost 0 bases, and 7 bases lay between the germline ends. This specimen comes from a study of T cells after yellow fever vaccination. One entry per CDR3 protein, called by TCRdb with MiXCR from the 5' RACE reads. Altogether tens of thousands of distinct CDR3 sequences are present, just over 6.5% being singletons, with the ten largest covering about 40%. This clonotype originated in a man aged 18 to 29 who received the YFV17D yellow fever vaccine. The sample was CD8+ T cells sorted from PBMCs, taken about 41 days after the first yellow fever vaccination. V usage is TRBV5-6 and J usage is TRBJ2-7; no definite D call. The CDR3 spells CASSLGSSSYEQYF. CDR3 coding DNA: TGTGCCAGCAGCTTGGGCTCCTCCTCCTACGAGCAGTACTTC. Full variable domain (remainder filled in from reference TRBV5-6 and TRBJ2-7): DAGVTQSPTHLIKTRGQQVTLRCSPKSGHDTVSWYQQALGQGPQFIFQYYEEEERQRGNFPDRFSGHQFPNYSSELNVNALLLGDSALYLCASSLGSSSYEQYFGPGTRLTVT.